This T cell receptor beta chain was found in a study of neurological immune-mediated disorders. Whole-study results and caveats: HTLV-1-associated myelopathy led in TCR clonal expansion, while multiple sclerosis ranked lowest, below healthy controls.

The germline V and J ends were trimmed by 5 bases and 1 base, with 11 bases remaining between them. The CDR3 length is 14 residues. CDR1 is SGHTA, CDR2 FQGNSA, per germline. This clonotype was detected ten times or more. Its specificity is not known. Healthy control participants comprised blood bank volunteers in Maryland, USA. Via MiXCR, TCRdb re-called the 5' RACE reads, giving one row per CDR3 protein. The sample gives 25,000 to 35,000 distinct CDR3 sequences, over 12% of which show up once; 25% to 30% is in the top ten. The V and J genes are TRBV7-2 and TRBJ1-1, with D hard to call. The sequence was collected from a man between 70 and 80 years old in good health. Sequenced: PBMCs. This chain's CDR3 is CASSPMAENTEAFF. The CDR3 DNA reads as TGTGCCAGCAGCCCGATGGCTGAGAACACTGAAGCTTTCTTT. Using reference TRBV7-2 and TRBJ1-1 for the parts outside the CDR3, the full variable domain is GAGVSQSPSNKVTEKGKDVELRCDPISGHTALYWYRQSLGQGLEFLIYFQGNSAPDKSGLPSDRFSAERTGGSVSTLTIQRTQQEDSAVYLCASSPMAENTEAFFGQGTRLTVV.